The present T cell receptor (beta chain) was sequenced within a study of beta chain features in type 1 diabetes. This clone was detected only a few times. The antigen is undetermined. Expressed TCRB transcripts were sequenced after all isolated RNA was converted to cDNA. Profiled with immunoSEQ multiplex PCR; TCRdb holds only in-frame clones, not every one. This table has about 650,000 clones, around 12% appearing once. Points from the study as a whole: Type 1 diabetes patients showed a moderate but significant shortening of TCRB CDR3s in all four CD4+ subsets.

In germline, CDR1 is SQVTM, CDR2 ANQGSEA. This CDR3 region has 12 residues. V lost 6 bases to trimming and J lost 1 base, with 10 bases between them. Sequencing used naive CD4+ T cells from blood. This sequence joins TRBV29-1 and TRBJ2-7; D perhaps matches TRBD2 (5 bases). The clonotype originates from a man aged 30 to 45 with type 1 diabetes. CDR3 in amino acids: CSVAVLSYEQYF. Written as DNA, the CDR3 is TGCAGCGTAGCGGTGTTATCCTACGAGCAGTACTTC.